A selection of T cell receptor beta chains follows, all from one sample in a study of a mutant IDH1 vaccine in newly diagnosed glioma. The repertoire was sequenced with immunoSEQ multiplex PCR; TCRdb's copy has only in-frame clones and lacks some. Altogether around 76,000 clones are present, 75% to 90% being singletons, with the ten largest covering approximately 0.8%. No cognate antigen is known for these TCRs. The source was PBMCs, collected from a glioma patient whose treatment included an IDH1 peptide vaccine. The receptors come from a woman aged 50 to 60 with glioma. The CDR3 runs from the conserved cysteine through the conserved F or W. The order of the fields is D gene, J gene, clone size, V gene, CDR3 protein, CDR3 DNA. The D gene is left open where the match is weak. Clone size appears in some rows only: once, few, many, or a class for an expanded clone.

>.|TRBJ2-5|.|TRBV11-3
CASSTGLQAETQYF
TGTGCCAGCTCCACAGGGCTCCAGGCAGAGACCCAGTACTTC
>.|TRBJ1-2|once|TRBV6-5
CASSTRDDYGYTF
TGTGCCAGCAGTACCCGGGACGACTATGGCTACACCTTC
>TRBD1|TRBJ2-7|.|TRBV9
CASSAYSWDRDYEQYF
TGTGCCAGCAGCGCGTATAGTTGGGACAGAGACTACGAGCAGTACTTC
>.|TRBJ2-1|.|TRBV30
CAWNTAAVQFF
TGTGCCTGGAACACGGCCGCCGTACAGTTCTTC
>TRBD1|TRBJ2-7|.|TRBV5-1
CASTRTGGGNEQYF
TGCGCCAGCACCCGGACAGGGGGAGGCAACGAGCAGTACTTC
>.|TRBJ1-1|.|TRBV11-2
CASSPRAGWRNTEAFF
TGTGCCAGCAGCCCAAGGGCAGGGTGGAGGAACACTGAAGCTTTCTTT
>TRBD2|TRBJ2-3|.|TRBV2
CARRGTSTDTQYF
TGTGCCAGGCGGGGGACTAGCACAGATACGCAGTATTTT
>.|TRBJ1-1|.|TRBV7-9
CASSLFSGPRTEAFF
TGTGCCAGCAGCTTATTTTCGGGCCCTCGTACTGAAGCTTTCTTT
>.|TRBJ2-3|.|TRBV2
CASSEKRPSTDTQYF
TGTGCCAGCAGTGAGAAGCGCCCTAGCACAGATACGCAGTATTTT
>.|TRBJ1-6|.|TRBV7-9
CASSEPGSSYNSPLHF
TGTGCCAGCAGCGAACCGGGTAGCTCCTATAATTCACCCCTCCACTTT
>.|TRBJ2-2|.|TRBV29-1
CSVTPGAGNTGELFF
TGCAGCGTTACTCCGGGAGCCGGAAACACCGGGGAGCTGTTTTTT
>.|TRBJ2-1|.|TRBV28
CASSGYPNEQFF
TGTGCCAGCAGTGGGTACCCCAATGAGCAGTTCTTC
>TRBD1|TRBJ2-1|.|TRBV9
CASSYSLQGEKWNEQFF
TGTGCCAGCAGCTACTCCCTCCAGGGGGAAAAGTGGAATGAGCAGTTCTTC
>.|TRBJ1-4|few|TRBV29-1
CSAIQGMGSEKLFF
TGCAGCGCTATCCAGGGGATGGGTAGTGAAAAACTGTTTTTT
>TRBD2|TRBJ2-7|.|TRBV2
CASSDGAGRDEQYF
TGTGCCAGCAGTGACGGGGCCGGGAGGGACGAGCAGTACTTC
>TRBD1|TRBJ2-3|few|TRBV6-1
CASRTGLMSADTQYF
TGTGCCAGCAGGACAGGGTTAATGAGCGCAGATACGCAGTATTTT
>.|TRBJ2-7|.|TRBV28
CASSPSAYEQYF
TGTGCCAGCAGTCCCTCGGCCTACGAGCAGTACTTC
>TRBD2|TRBJ2-3|.|TRBV10-2
CATLLAGSVDTQYF
TGCGCCACCCTCTTAGCGGGATCGGTAGATACGCAGTATTTT
>.|TRBJ1-3|.|TRBV18
CASSPYTPGSGNTIYF
TGTGCCAGCTCACCCTACACACCGGGCTCTGGAAACACCATATATTTT
>.|TRBJ1-1|.|TRBV28
CASSRGMNTEAFF
TGTGCCAGCAGTAGGGGTATGAACACTGAAGCTTTCTTT
>.|TRBJ2-7|.|TRBV6-5
CASSYRADPHPYEQYF
TGTGCCAGCAGTTACCGGGCCGATCCTCATCCATACGAGCAGTACTTC
>.|TRBJ2-7|.|TRBV12-5
CASGWALYEQYF
TGTGCTAGTGGTTGGGCCTTATACGAGCAGTACTTC
>.|TRBJ1-2|.|TRBV4-1
CASSQEWGNYGYTF
TGCGCCAGCAGCCAAGAATGGGGAAACTATGGCTACACCTTC
>TRBD2|TRBJ2-7|.|TRBV27
CASSLLAGGLEQYF
TGTGCCAGCAGTTTACTAGCGGGAGGGCTCGAGCAGTACTTC
>.|TRBJ2-1|.|TRBV5-4
CASSPRARLSSYNEQFF
TGTGCCAGCAGCCCCCGGGCGCGGTTGAGCTCCTACAATGAGCAGTTCTTC
>TRBD1|TRBJ1-1|.|TRBV28
CASSFSGTGLNTEAFF
TGTGCCAGCAGTTTCTCCGGGACAGGCTTGAACACTGAAGCTTTCTTT
>.|TRBJ2-3|once|TRBV30
CAWSPLNTQYF
TGTGCCTGGAGTCCATTAAATACGCAGTATTTT
>TRBD2|TRBJ2-2|.|TRBV5-1
CASSVRLAGAPGELFF
TGCGCCAGCAGCGTAAGACTAGCGGGAGCCCCCGGGGAGCTGTTTTTT
>.|TRBJ2-3|.|TRBV11-2
CASSLVTGSTDTQYF
TGTGCCAGCAGCTTAGTTACAGGTAGCACAGATACGCAGTATTTT
>.|TRBJ2-1|.|TRBV5-4
CASSLGLALSGEQFF
TGTGCCAGCAGCTTGGGGCTAGCCCTGTCGGGAGAGCAGTTCTTC
>.|TRBJ2-2|.|TRBV14
CAGSQEAVLFF
TGTGCCGGCAGCCAAGAAGCGGTGCTGTTTTTT
>.|TRBJ2-7|.|TRBV5-1
CASSLERGPSSYEQYF
TGCGCCAGCAGCTTGGAGCGCGGGCCGAGCTCCTACGAGCAGTACTTC
>.|TRBJ2-7|once|TRBV27
CASSLGTSRYEQYF
TGTGCCAGCAGTTTGGGGACAAGCAGGTACGAGCAGTACTTC
>.|TRBJ2-5|.|TRBV4-1
CASSQETGRETQYF
TGCGCCAGCAGCCAAGAAACAGGGAGGGAGACCCAGTACTTC
>.|TRBJ1-5|.|TRBV28
CASSGGDNQPQHF
TGTGCCAGCAGTGGAGGGGACAATCAGCCCCAGCATTTT
>.|TRBJ2-3|.|TRBV5-1
CASSVGTATLDTQYF
TGCGCCAGCAGCGTTGGGACGGCGACCTTAGATACGCAGTATTTT
>.|TRBJ1-1|.|TRBV30
CAWSVRHDGEAFF
TGTGCCTGGAGTGTACGGCACGATGGTGAAGCTTTCTTT
>TRBD2|TRBJ2-1|.|TRBV5-4
CASSLSQTSGRGKQFF
TGTGCCAGCAGCTTGTCACAGACTAGCGGGAGAGGTAAGCAGTTCTTC
>.|TRBJ2-7|.|TRBV6-5
CASSLDRPPYEQYF
TGTGCCAGCAGTCTCGACAGACCACCCTACGAGCAGTACTTC
>.|TRBJ2-2|once|TRBV6-5
CASSYSRNTGELFF
TGTGCCAGCAGTTACTCCCGTAACACCGGGGAGCTGTTTTTT
>TRBD2|TRBJ2-1|once|TRBV10-1
CASSLPWEGSGNEQFF
TGCGCCAGCAGTCTCCCGTGGGAGGGATCGGGAAATGAGCAGTTCTTC
>.|TRBJ2-7|once|TRBV5-6
CASSLTGRFYEQYF
TGTGCCAGCAGCTTGACTGGACGGTTCTACGAGCAGTACTTC
>.|TRBJ2-7|.|TRBV27
CASSPYPGLPTSYEQYF
TGTGCCAGCAGTCCCTACCCAGGGCTTCCTACCTCCTACGAGCAGTACTTC
>.|TRBJ2-7|once|TRBV5-1
CASSPRGSGVYEQYF
TGCGCCAGCAGCCCAAGGGGTAGCGGAGTCTACGAGCAGTACTTC
>.|TRBJ2-7|.|TRBV5-6
CASSAQPGRYSYEQYF
TGTGCCAGCAGCGCTCAGCCGGGCCGCTACTCCTACGAGCAGTACTTC
>TRBD1|TRBJ1-1|.|TRBV7-9
CASSSATGGKSDTEAFF
TGTGCCAGCAGCTCCGCAACAGGGGGCAAGTCGGACACTGAAGCTTTCTTT
>TRBD1|TRBJ2-1|few|TRBV11-2
CASSLGYRGDGNEQFF
TGTGCCAGCAGCTTAGGGTACAGGGGGGATGGAAATGAGCAGTTCTTC
>.|TRBJ2-7|.|TRBV28
CASSLGDPGTYEQYF
TGTGCCAGCAGTTTAGGAGACCCGGGGACCTACGAGCAGTACTTC
>.|TRBJ2-4|.|TRBV28
CASSTRRGKNIQYF
TGTGCCAGCAGTACCAGGCGGGGCAAAAACATTCAGTACTTC
>.|TRBJ2-7|.|TRBV11-1
CASSFSNSYEQYF
TGTGCCAGCAGCTTTTCGAACTCCTACGAGCAGTACTTC
>TRBD1|TRBJ2-3|.|TRBV5-1
CASSPGTGTLTDTQYF
TGCGCCAGCAGCCCCGGGACAGGTACCCTCACAGATACGCAGTATTTT
>.|TRBJ1-4|.|TRBV9
CASSVGGTLQEKLFF
TGTGCCAGCAGCGTAGGGGGGACATTACAAGAAAAACTGTTTTTT
>.|TRBJ2-7|.|TRBV5-3
CARSLRSRLYEQYF
TGTGCCAGAAGCTTAAGATCTCGGCTCTACGAGCAGTACTTC